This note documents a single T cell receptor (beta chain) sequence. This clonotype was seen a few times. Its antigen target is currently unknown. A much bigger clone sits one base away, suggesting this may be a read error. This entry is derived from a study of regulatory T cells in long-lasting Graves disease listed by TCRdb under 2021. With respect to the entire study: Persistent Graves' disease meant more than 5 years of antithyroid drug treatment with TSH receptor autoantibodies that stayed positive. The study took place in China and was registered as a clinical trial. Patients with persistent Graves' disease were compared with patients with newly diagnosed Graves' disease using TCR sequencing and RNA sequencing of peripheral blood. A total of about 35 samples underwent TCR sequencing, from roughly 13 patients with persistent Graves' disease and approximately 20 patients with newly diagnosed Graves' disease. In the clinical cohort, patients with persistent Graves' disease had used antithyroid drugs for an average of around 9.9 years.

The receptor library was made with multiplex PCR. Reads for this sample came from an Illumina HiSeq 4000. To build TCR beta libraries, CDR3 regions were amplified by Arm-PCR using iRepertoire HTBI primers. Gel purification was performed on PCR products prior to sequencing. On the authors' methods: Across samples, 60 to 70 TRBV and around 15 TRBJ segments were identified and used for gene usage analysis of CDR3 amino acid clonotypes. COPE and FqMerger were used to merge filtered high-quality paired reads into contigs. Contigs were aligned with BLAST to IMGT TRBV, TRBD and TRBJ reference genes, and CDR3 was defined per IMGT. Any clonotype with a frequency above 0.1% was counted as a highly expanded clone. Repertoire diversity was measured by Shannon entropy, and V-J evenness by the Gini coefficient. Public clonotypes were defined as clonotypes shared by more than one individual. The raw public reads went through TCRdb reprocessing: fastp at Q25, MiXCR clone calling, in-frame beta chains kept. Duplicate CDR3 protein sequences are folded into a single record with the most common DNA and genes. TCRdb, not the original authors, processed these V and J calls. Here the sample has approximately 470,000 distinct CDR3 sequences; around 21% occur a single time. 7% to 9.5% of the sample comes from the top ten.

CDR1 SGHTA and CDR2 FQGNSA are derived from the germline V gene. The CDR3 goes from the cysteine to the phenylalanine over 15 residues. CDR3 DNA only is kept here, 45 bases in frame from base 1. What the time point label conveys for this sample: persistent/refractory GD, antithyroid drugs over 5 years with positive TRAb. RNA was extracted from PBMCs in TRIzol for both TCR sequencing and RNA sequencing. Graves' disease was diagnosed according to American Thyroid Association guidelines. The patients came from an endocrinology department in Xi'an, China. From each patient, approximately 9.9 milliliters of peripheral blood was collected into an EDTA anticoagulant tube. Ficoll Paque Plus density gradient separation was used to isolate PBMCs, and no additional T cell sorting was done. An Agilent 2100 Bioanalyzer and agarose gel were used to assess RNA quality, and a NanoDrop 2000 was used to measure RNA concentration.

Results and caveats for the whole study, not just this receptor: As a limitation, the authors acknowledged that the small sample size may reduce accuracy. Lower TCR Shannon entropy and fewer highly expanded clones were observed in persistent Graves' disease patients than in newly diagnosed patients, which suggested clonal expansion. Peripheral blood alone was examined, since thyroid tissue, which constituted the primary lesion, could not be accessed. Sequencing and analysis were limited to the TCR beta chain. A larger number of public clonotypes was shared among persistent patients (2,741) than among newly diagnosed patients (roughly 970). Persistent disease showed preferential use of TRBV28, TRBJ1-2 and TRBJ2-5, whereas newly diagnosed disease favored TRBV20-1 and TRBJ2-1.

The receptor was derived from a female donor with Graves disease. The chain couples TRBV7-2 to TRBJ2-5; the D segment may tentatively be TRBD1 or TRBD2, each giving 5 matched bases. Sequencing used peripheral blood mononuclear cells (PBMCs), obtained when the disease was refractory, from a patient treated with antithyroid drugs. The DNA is TGTGCCAGCAGCTTAGCGGGGACGCGGGTGGAGACCCAGTGCTTC. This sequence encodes CASSLAGTRVETQCF.